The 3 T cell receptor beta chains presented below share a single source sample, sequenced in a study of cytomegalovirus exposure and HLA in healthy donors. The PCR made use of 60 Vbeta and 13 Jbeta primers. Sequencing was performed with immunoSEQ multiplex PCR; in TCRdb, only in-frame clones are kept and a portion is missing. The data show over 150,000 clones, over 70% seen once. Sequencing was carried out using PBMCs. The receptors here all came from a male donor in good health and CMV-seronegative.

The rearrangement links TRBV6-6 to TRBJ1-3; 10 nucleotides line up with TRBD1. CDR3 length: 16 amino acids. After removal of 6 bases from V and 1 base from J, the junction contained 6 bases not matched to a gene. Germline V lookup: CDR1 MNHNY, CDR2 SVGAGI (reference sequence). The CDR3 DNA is TGTGCCAGCAGCACTCCGGGACAGGGGTCTGGAAACACCATATATTTT. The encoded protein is CASSTPGQGSGNTIYF.

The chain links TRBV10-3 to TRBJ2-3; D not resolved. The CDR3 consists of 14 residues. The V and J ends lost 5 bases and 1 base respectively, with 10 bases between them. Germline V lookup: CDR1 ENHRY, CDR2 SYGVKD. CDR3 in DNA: TGTGCCATCAGTAATGCGAGAGGCACAGATACGCAGTATTTT. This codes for CAISNARGTDTQYF.

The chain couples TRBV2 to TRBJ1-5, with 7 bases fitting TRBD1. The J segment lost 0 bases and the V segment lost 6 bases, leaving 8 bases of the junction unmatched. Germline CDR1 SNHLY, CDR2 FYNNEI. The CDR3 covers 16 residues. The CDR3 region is CASSPTGPYSNQPQHF. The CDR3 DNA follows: TGTGCCAGCAGCCCGACAGGGCCCTATAGCAATCAGCCCCAGCATTTT.